The rows below give T cell receptor beta chains drawn from one sample of a study of cytomegalovirus exposure and HLA in healthy donors. This table comes from immunoSEQ multiplex PCR, and its TCRdb copy is limited to in-frame clones, with some not included. The table lists about 220,000 clones, approximately 90% of them singletons, with more than 1% in the top ten. Sample: PBMCs. Source of these receptors: a woman aged 18-35 years in good health and CMV-seronegative. CDR3s include the opening cysteine and the closing phenylalanine or tryptophan. D genes are given only for firm matches. The listing skips clone size in some rows; elsewhere it reads once, few, many or a size class.

NA once TRBJ2-3 TRBV5-1 14 CASSLRTSTDTQYF TGCGCCAGCAGCTTGCGTACTAGCACAGATACGCAGTATTTT
NA NA TRBJ1-2 TRBV9 14 CASSAQGNHNGYTF TGTGCCAGCAGCGCCCAGGGTAACCATAATGGCTACACCTTC
TRBD2 NA TRBJ2-2 TRBV7-8 19 CASSLAVLAGVIPTGELFF TGTGCCAGCAGCTTAGCCGTACTAGCGGGAGTTATCCCCACCGGGGAGCTGTTTTTT
TRBD1 NA TRBJ1-2 TRBV7-2 15 CASSLAYGTEGGYTF TGTGCCAGCAGCTTGGCCTATGGGACAGAAGGAGGCTACACCTTC
NA NA TRBJ1-2 TRBV6-1 14 CASSPQGSLRGYTF TGTGCCAGCTCCCCTCAGGGCTCATTGCGTGGCTACACCTTC
NA NA TRBJ2-3 TRBV28 13 CASSHRTFHTQYF TGTGCCAGCAGTCATCGGACATTTCATACGCAGTATTTT
NA NA TRBJ1-3 TRBV9 15 CASSVAGTGRNTIYF TGTGCCAGCAGCGTAGCCGGCACAGGCCGGAACACCATATATTTT
NA NA TRBJ1-3 TRBV28 14 CASQGEGHGNTIYF TGTGCCAGCCAAGGAGAGGGTCATGGAAACACCATATATTTT
NA NA TRBJ2-7 TRBV11-2 16 CASSPPWGDSGYEQYF TGTGCCAGCAGCCCCCCTTGGGGGGACAGTGGCTACGAGCAGTACTTC
NA NA TRBJ2-3 TRBV30 14 CAWRAGGGGDTQYF TGTGCCTGGAGAGCTGGAGGGGGCGGGGATACGCAGTATTTT
NA NA TRBJ1-2 TRBV5-4 15 CASSPRSAANYGYTF TGTGCCAGCAGCCCCCGGTCGGCGGCTAACTATGGCTACACCTTC
TRBD1 NA TRBJ1-1 TRBV7-9 14 CASSQEGQVSEAFF TGTGCCAGCAGCCAAGAGGGACAGGTGAGTGAAGCTTTCTTT
NA NA TRBJ1-1 TRBV6-5 14 CASSLAGVSTEAFF TGTGCCAGCAGTCTCGCAGGGGTGAGCACTGAAGCTTTCTTT
TRBD1 NA TRBJ1-1 TRBV27 14 CASHRTGVDTEAFF TGTGCCAGCCACCGGACAGGGGTGGACACTGAAGCTTTCTTT
NA NA TRBJ1-5 TRBV2 14 CASNPGLSNQPQHF TGTGCCAGCAACCCAGGGTTAAGCAATCAGCCCCAGCATTTT
TRBD2 NA TRBJ2-1 TRBV5-1 14 CASSFGLANNEQFF TGCGCCAGCAGCTTTGGACTAGCGAACAATGAGCAGTTCTTC
NA few TRBJ1-2 TRBV29-1 9 CSVSTGYTF TGCAGCGTCAGCACGGGTTACACCTTC
NA NA TRBJ1-2 TRBV6-5 14 CASSYDWGAGGYTF TGTGCCAGCAGTTATGATTGGGGCGCCGGTGGCTACACCTTC
TRBD2 NA TRBJ2-7 TRBV30 12 CAWGREQGEQYF TGTGCCTGGGGGCGGGAGCAGGGCGAGCAGTACTTC
TRBD1 NA TRBJ2-7 TRBV7-9 15 CASSPFRQGAYEQYF TGTGCCAGCAGCCCCTTCCGACAGGGGGCTTACGAGCAGTACTTC
NA once TRBJ2-7 TRBV6-6 14 CASSPTGDGYEQYF TGTGCCAGCAGTCCTACAGGAGATGGGTACGAGCAGTACTTC
TRBD2 NA TRBJ2-3 TRBV13 19 CASSFGPGLAGGRTDTQYF TGTGCCAGCAGCTTTGGGCCCGGACTAGCGGGAGGAAGGACAGATACGCAGTATTTT
NA NA TRBJ2-7 TRBV19 13 CASGGPQFYEQYF TGTGCCAGTGGAGGACCCCAATTCTACGAGCAGTACTTC
TRBD2 NA TRBJ2-7 TRBV4-2 16 CASSQATSGSSYEQYF TGTGCCAGCAGCCAAGCCACTAGCGGGAGTTCCTACGAGCAGTACTTC
NA NA TRBJ1-2 TRBV25-1 12 CASGGEYYGYTF TGTGCCAGCGGCGGGGAATACTATGGCTACACCTTC
NA few TRBJ1-2 TRBV4-2 17 CASSQVIQAVTDYGYTF TGTGCCAGCAGCCAAGTCATCCAGGCCGTGACGGACTATGGCTACACCTTC
TRBD1 NA TRBJ2-7 TRBV6-5 13 CACHRGAFSEQYF TGTGCCTGTCACAGGGGCGCCTTCTCCGAGCAGTACTTC
NA NA TRBJ2-1 TRBV27 15 CASSPLPGFNNEQFF TGTGCCAGCAGTCCCCTCCCGGGATTTAACAATGAGCAGTTCTTC
NA NA TRBJ1-4 TRBV9 13 CASSTGWGEKLFF TGTGCCAGCAGCACAGGGTGGGGTGAAAAACTGTTTTTT
TRBD1 NA TRBJ2-1 TRBV5-6 16 CASSVRGLGGYNEQFF TGTGCCAGCAGCGTCAGGGGGCTAGGTGGGTACAATGAGCAGTTCTTC
TRBD2 NA TRBJ2-3 TRBV2 16 CASRTGLAGLTDTQYF TGTGCCAGCAGGACCGGACTAGCGGGTCTCACAGATACGCAGTATTTT
TRBD2 once TRBJ2-3 TRBV25-1 16 CASSVLAGSGTDTQYF TGTGCCAGCAGTGTCCTAGCGGGGTCGGGCACAGATACGCAGTATTTT
NA NA TRBJ2-5 TRBV6-6 13 CASRPRSQETQYF TGTGCCAGCAGACCCCGGAGCCAAGAGACCCAGTACTTC
NA NA TRBJ2-7 TRBV7-2 12 CASSLVTYEQYF TGTGCCAGCAGCTTAGTAACCTACGAGCAGTACTTC
NA few TRBJ2-3 TRBV18 17 CASSPSSLYSTTDTQYF TGTGCCAGCTCACCGTCGAGCTTATATTCCACCACAGATACGCAGTATTTT
NA NA TRBJ2-3 TRBV7-9 13 CASSLVVRDTQYF TGTGCCAGCAGCTTAGTGGTTAGAGATACGCAGTATTTT
NA few TRBJ1-1 TRBV4-1 14 CASSQVVRDTEAFF TGCGCCAGCAGCCAAGTAGTGCGAGACACTGAAGCTTTCTTT
TRBD2 NA TRBJ2-1 TRBV27 15 CASSHLASGRGEQFF TGTGCCAGCAGCCACCTTGCTAGCGGGAGAGGTGAGCAGTTCTTC
TRBD2 once TRBJ2-1 TRBV11-2 19 CASSLIRTGLAGIHNEQFF TGTGCCAGCAGCTTAATTCGCACCGGACTAGCGGGAATCCACAATGAGCAGTTCTTC
NA NA TRBJ2-5 TRBV12-5 14 CASGPRRGQETQYF TGTGCTAGTGGCCCCAGACGAGGCCAAGAGACCCAGTACTTC
TRBD2 once TRBJ2-5 TRBV5-1 19 CASSLARWRERALQETQYF TGCGCCAGCAGCTTGGCCCGGTGGCGGGAGAGGGCCCTCCAAGAGACCCAGTACTTC